The clone carrying this T cell receptor beta chain was seen a handful of times. This specimen comes from a study of blood T cell repertoires in COVID-19. Study in general: COVID-19 samples, acute and convalescent, were from the United States, Italy and Spain. T cells, B-cell-depleted T cells, or PBMCs supplied cDNA or gDNA.

The germline gives CDR1 MNHNY, CDR2 SVGAGI (reference sequence). The CDR3 runs to 14 residues. With 2 bases clipped from V and 4 bases from J, the junction kept 4 bases outside the gene matches. Per the original data handling: Nucleated cell counts were estimated from reference gene primer amplification. TCRdb keeps only in-frame clones here, not all; method: immunoSEQ multiplex PCR. Clone size and the V and J calls come from that table; the DNA yielded D and trimming. The data show some 110,000 clones, over 70% seen once. The clonotype originates from a woman between 65 and 79 years old with acute or convalescent COVID-19. Sequencing was carried out using peripheral blood. The chain carries TRBV6-6 and TRBJ2-5; TRBD2 aligns across 7 bases. The CDR3 region is CASSYGGGTETQYF. CDR3 sequence (DNA): TGTGCCAGCAGTTACGGCGGGGGTACAGAGACCCAGTACTTC.